The rows below give T cell receptor beta chains drawn from one sample of a study of cytomegalovirus exposure and HLA in healthy donors. Some clones are missing from TCRdb's copy, which holds only in-frame ones; the method was immunoSEQ multiplex PCR. The table includes 110,000 or so clones, 82% detected once. The specimen was PBMCs. Source of these receptors: a woman aged 18-29 years in good health and CMV-seronegative. CDR3s include the opening cysteine and the closing phenylalanine or tryptophan. D genes are given only for firm matches. Not every row has a clone size; where given, it reads once, few, many or a size class.

CDR3 protein	CDR3 DNA	J gene	D gene	clone size	V gene
CASSEARGQETQYF	TGTGCCAGCAGCGAAGCTAGGGGGCAAGAGACCCAGTACTTC	TRBJ2-5	.	.	TRBV7-2
CSVDLGASADTQYF	TGCAGCGTTGATCTGGGGGCAAGTGCAGATACGCAGTATTTT	TRBJ2-3	.	.	TRBV29-1
CASAHGSSYNEQFF	TGTGCCAGCGCCCACGGGAGCTCCTACAATGAGCAGTTCTTC	TRBJ2-1	.	.	TRBV14
CASSTHSTQYF	TGTGCCAGTAGTACCCACAGTACGCAGTATTTT	TRBJ2-3	.	few	TRBV19
CASSLRRVYQETQYF	TGTGCCAGCAGCTTGCGCAGGGTCTACCAAGAGACCCAGTACTTC	TRBJ2-5	.	once	TRBV5-6
CASSLDQGRIDTQYF	TGCGCCAGCAGCTTAGATCAGGGGCGCATAGATACGCAGTATTTT	TRBJ2-3	.	.	TRBV5-1
CASSSGTGPHNEQFF	TGCGCCAGCAGCTCCGGGACAGGGCCCCACAATGAGCAGTTCTTC	TRBJ2-1	TRBD1	.	TRBV5-1
CASSLGLPGNTEAFF	TGTGCCAGCAGCTTAGGGTTGCCCGGTAACACTGAAGCTTTCTTT	TRBJ1-1	.	.	TRBV7-8
CASSFMQDYEQYF	TGTGCCAGCAGTTTTATGCAGGATTACGAGCAGTACTTC	TRBJ2-7	.	.	TRBV27
CASSFDQGYTIYF	TGTGCCAGCAGCTTCGATCAGGGGTACACCATATATTTT	TRBJ1-3	.	.	TRBV5-6
CASSPSPGLGTEAFF	TGTGCCAGCAGCCCATCCCCGGGGTTGGGCACTGAAGCTTTCTTT	TRBJ1-1	.	.	TRBV7-2
CASIPGGHYNEQFF	TGTGCCAGCATCCCCGGAGGCCATTACAATGAGCAGTTCTTC	TRBJ2-1	.	.	TRBV28
CASSLTSGGTDTQYF	TGCGCCAGCAGCTTGACCAGCGGGGGCACAGATACGCAGTATTTT	TRBJ2-3	TRBD2	once	TRBV5-1
CASIREVAGELFF	TGTGCCAGCATCAGGGAGGTAGCCGGGGAGCTGTTTTTT	TRBJ2-2	.	.	TRBV2
CASSRQGAGVGNQPQHF	TGTGCCAGTAGCCGTCAGGGGGCAGGGGTAGGCAATCAGCCCCAGCATTTT	TRBJ1-5	TRBD1	.	TRBV19
CARRDRGSNQPQHF	TGTGCCAGACGGGACAGGGGTAGCAATCAGCCCCAGCATTTT	TRBJ1-5	TRBD1	once	TRBV27
CASTTRAGGFGNYGYTF	TGTGCCAGCACCACGCGGGCAGGGGGGTTTGGTAACTATGGCTACACCTTC	TRBJ1-2	TRBD1	.	TRBV27
CASSKETGPVDNEQFF	TGTGCCAGCAGCAAGGAAACAGGGCCCGTTGACAATGAGCAGTTCTTC	TRBJ2-1	.	.	TRBV21-1
CASSHGTSGTGELFF	TGTGCCAGCAGCCACGGGACTAGCGGGACCGGGGAGCTGTTTTTT	TRBJ2-2	TRBD2	.	TRBV4-2
CASSLIDRGHEQYF	TGCGCCAGCAGCTTGATTGACAGGGGCCACGAGCAGTACTTC	TRBJ2-7	TRBD1	.	TRBV5-1
CSVEDLARGFDGYTF	TGCAGCGTTGAAGATTTAGCCAGGGGATTTGATGGCTACACCTTC	TRBJ1-2	.	.	TRBV29-1
CASRRGQPGGDRGNPYEQYF	TGTGCCAGCAGGAGGGGCCAACCAGGTGGGGACAGGGGGAATCCCTACGAGCAGTACTTC	TRBJ2-7	TRBD1	.	TRBV2
CASSLGPREGDYGYTF	TGTGCCAGCAGCTTAGGACCTCGTGAGGGGGACTATGGCTACACCTTC	TRBJ1-2	.	.	TRBV11-3
CASRPGTLNTGELFF	TGTGCCAGCAGACCCGGGACACTAAACACCGGGGAGCTGTTTTTT	TRBJ2-2	.	.	TRBV7-2
CASSPSRTGNEKLFF	TGTGCCAGCAGCCCCTCCCGGACAGGAAATGAAAAACTGTTTTTT	TRBJ1-4	TRBD1	.	TRBV9
CASNQGGNSPLHF	TGTGCCAGCAATCAGGGGGGTAATTCACCCCTCCACTTT	TRBJ1-6	TRBD1	.	TRBV7-9